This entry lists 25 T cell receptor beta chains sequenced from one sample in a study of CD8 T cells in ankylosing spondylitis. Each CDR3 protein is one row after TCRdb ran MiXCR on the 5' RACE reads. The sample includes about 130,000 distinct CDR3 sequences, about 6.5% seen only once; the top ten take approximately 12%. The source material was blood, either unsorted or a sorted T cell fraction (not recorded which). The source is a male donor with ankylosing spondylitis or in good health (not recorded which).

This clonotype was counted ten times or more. The CDR3 sequence: CASSLQSPGLYEQYF. CDR3 nucleotide sequence: TGTGCCAGCAGCCTTCAAAGCCCGGGCCTTTACGAGCAGTACTTC. J is TRBJ2-7 and V is TRBV3-1; D is unresolved. CDR1 is LGHDT and CDR2 is YNNKEL in the germline V gene (reference sequence). The V end was cut by 4 bases, the J end by 4 bases, with 17 bases between. The length of the CDR3 is 15 residues.

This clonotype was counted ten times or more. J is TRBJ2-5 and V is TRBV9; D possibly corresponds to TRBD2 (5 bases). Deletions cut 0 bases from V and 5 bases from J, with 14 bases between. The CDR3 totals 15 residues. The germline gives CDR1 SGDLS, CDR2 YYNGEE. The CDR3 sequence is CASSVDSGYDETQYF. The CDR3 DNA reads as TGTGCCAGCAGCGTAGATTCGGGGTATGACGAGACCCAGTACTTC.

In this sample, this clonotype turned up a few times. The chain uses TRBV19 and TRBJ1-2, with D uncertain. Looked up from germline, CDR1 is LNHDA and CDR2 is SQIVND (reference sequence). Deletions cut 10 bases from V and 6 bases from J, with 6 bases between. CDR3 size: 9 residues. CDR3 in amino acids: CATGDGYTF. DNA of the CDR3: TGTGCCACCGGAGATGGCTACACCTTC.

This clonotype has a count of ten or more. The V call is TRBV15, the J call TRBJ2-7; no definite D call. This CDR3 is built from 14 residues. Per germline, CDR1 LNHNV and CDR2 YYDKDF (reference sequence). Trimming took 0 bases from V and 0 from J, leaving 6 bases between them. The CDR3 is CATSRDVSSYEQYF. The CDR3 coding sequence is TGTGCCACCAGCAGAGATGTCTCCTCCTACGAGCAGTACTTC.

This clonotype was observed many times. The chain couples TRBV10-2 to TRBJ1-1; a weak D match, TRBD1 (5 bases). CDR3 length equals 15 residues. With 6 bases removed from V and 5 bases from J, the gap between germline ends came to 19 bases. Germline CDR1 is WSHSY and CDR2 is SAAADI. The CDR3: CASRGTQGGKTEAFF. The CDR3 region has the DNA TGCGCCAGCAGAGGAACCCAGGGTGGGAAGACTGAAGCTTTCTTT.

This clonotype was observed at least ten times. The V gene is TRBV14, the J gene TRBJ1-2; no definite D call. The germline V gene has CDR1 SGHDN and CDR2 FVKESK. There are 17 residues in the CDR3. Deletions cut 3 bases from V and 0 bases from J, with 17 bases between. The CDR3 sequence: CASSQGYQQISNYGYTF. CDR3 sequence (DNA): TGTGCCAGCAGCCAGGGGTACCAACAGATCTCTAACTATGGCTACACCTTC.

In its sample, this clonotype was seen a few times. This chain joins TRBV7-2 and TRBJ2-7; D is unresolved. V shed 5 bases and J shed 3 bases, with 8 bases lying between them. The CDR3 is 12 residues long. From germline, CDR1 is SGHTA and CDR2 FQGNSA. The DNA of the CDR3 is TGTGCCAGCAGCCCCTACATCTACGAGCAGTACTTC. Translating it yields CASSPYIYEQYF.

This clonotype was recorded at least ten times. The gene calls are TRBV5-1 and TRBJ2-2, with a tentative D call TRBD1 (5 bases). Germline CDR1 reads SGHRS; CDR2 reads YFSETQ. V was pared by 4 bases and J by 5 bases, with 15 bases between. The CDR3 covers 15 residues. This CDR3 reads CASSAGQRSTGELFF. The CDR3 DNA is TGCGCCAGCAGCGCTGGACAAAGAAGTACCGGGGAGCTGTTTTTT.

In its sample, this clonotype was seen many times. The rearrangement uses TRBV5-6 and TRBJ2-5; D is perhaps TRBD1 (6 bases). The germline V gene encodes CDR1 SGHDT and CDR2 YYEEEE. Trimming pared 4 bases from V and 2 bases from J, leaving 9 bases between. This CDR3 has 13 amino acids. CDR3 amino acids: CASSPDSQETQYF. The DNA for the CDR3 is TGTGCCAGCAGCCCGGACAGTCAAGAGACCCAGTACTTC.

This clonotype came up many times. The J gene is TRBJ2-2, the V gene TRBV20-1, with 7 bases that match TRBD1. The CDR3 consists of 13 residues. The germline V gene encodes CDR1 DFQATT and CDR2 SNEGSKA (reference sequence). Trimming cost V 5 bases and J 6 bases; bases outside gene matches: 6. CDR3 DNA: TGCAGTGCTGAGACAGGGTACCCCGGGGAGCTGTTTTTT. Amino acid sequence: CSAETGYPGELFF.

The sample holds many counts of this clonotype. CDR3: CASSLGQGFNNEQFF. Here the CDR3 DNA reads TGTGCCAGCAGCTTGGGACAGGGGTTCAACAATGAGCAGTTCTTC. This sequence joins TRBV7-8 and TRBJ2-1, with 10 bases matching TRBD1. CDR1 SGHVS and CDR2 FQNEAQ come from the germline V gene. The junction had 4 bases not matched to a gene; V was cut back by 3 bases and J by 5 bases. The CDR3 extends over 15 amino acids.

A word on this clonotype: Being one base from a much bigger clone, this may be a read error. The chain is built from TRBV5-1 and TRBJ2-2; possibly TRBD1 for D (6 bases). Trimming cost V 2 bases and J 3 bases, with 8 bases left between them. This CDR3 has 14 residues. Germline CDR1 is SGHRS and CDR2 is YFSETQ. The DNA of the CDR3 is TGCGCCAGCAGCTTTAGGACAGACACCGGGGAGCTGTTTTTT. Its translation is CASSFRTDTGELFF.

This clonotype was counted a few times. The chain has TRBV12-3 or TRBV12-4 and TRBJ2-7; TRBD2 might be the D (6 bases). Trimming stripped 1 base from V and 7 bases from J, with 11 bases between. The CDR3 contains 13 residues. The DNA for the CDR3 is TGTGCCAGCAGTTTAGGTACTAGCCGGGAGCAGTACTTC. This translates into CASSLGTSREQYF.

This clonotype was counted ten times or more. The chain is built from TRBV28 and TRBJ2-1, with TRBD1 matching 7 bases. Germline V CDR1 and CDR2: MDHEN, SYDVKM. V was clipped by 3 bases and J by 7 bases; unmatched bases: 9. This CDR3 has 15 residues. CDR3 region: CASSLEERGRNEQFF. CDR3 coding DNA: TGTGCCAGCAGTTTGGAGGAGAGGGGGCGGAATGAGCAGTTCTTC.

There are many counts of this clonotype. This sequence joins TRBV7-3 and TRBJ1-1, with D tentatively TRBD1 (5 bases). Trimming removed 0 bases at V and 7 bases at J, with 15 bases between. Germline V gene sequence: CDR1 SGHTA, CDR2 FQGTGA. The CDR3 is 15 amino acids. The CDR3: CASSLTGTGTVEAFF. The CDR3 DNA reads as TGTGCCAGCAGCTTAACGGGGACCGGGACTGTTGAAGCTTTCTTT. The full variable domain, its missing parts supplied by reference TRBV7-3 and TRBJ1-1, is GAGVSQTPSNKVTEKGKYVELRCDPISGHTALYWYRQSLGQGPEFLIYFQGTGAADDSGLPNDRFFAVRPEGSVSTLKIQRTERGDSAVYLCASSLTGTGTVEAFFGQGTRLTVV.

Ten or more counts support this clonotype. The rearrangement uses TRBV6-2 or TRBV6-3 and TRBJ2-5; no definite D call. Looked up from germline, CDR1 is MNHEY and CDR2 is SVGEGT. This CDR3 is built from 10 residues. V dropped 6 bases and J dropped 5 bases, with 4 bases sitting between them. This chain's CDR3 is CASRGETQYF. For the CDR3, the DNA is TGTGCCAGCAGGGGGGAGACCCAGTACTTC.

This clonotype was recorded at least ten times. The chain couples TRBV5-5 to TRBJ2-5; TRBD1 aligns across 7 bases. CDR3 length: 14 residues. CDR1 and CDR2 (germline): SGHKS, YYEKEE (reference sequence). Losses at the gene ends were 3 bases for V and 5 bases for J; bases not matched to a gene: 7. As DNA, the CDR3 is TGTGCCAGCAGCTATACAGGGGCGGCGGAGACCCAGTACTTC. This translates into CASSYTGAAETQYF.

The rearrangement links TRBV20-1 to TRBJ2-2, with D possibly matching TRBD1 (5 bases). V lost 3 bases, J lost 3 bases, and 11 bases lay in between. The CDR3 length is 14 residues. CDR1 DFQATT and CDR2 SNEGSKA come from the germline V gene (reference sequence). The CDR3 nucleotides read TGCAGTGCTAGGGGGCAGGGTGACACCGGGGAGCTGTTTTTT. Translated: CSARGQGDTGELFF.

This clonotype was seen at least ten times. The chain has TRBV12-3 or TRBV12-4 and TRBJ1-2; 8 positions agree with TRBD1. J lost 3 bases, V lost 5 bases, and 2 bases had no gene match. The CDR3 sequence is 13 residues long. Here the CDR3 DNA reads TGTGCCAGCAGTGTACAGGGGGACTATGGCTACACCTTC. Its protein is CASSVQGDYGYTF.

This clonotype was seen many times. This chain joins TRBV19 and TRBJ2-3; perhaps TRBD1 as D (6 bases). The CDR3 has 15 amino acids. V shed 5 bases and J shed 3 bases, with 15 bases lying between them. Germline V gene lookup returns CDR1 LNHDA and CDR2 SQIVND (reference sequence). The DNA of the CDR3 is TGTGCCAGTAGTGCGAAACAGGGAGAGACAGATACGCAGTATTTT. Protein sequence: CASSAKQGETDTQYF.

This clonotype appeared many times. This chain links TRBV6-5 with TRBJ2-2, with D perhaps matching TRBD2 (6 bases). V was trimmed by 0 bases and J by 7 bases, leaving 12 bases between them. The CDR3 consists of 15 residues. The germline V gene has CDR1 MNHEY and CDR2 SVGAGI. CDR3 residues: CASSYSSGVDGELFF. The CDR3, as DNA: TGTGCCAGCAGTTACTCTTCGGGAGTGGACGGGGAGCTGTTTTTT.

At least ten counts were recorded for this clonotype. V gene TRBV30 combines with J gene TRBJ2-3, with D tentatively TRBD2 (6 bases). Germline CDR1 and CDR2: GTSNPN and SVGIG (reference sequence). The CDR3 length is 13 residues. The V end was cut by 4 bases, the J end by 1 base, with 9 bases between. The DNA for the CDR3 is TGTGCCTGGATGGGACTGCGCACAGATACGCAGTATTTT. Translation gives CAWMGLRTDTQYF.

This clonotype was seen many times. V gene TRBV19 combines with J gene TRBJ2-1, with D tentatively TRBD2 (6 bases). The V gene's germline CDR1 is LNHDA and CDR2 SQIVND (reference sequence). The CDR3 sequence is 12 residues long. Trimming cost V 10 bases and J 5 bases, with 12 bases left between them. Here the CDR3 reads CATPGLHNEQFF. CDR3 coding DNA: TGTGCCACCCCGGGACTCCACAATGAGCAGTTCTTC.

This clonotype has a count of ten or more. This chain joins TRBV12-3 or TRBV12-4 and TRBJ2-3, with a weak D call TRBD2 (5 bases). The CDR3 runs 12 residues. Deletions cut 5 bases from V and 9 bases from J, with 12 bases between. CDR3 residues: CASSLGRLTQYF. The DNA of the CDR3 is TGTGCCAGCAGTCTCGGCCGACTAACGCAGTATTTT.

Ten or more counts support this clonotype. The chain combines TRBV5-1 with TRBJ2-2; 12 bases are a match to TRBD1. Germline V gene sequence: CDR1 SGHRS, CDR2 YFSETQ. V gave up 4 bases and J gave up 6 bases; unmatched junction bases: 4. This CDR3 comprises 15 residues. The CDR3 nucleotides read TGCGCCAGCAGCGCGGGACAGGGGGCCGCCGGGGAGCTGTTTTTT. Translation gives CASSAGQGAAGELFF.